This TCR beta chain was retrieved from a study of blood T cell repertoires in COVID-19. In the study overall: Whether acute or convalescent, the COVID-19 samples came from the United States, Italy and Spain.

Participants were aged about 18 to 90 years, lived in roughly 23 US areas, and enrolled virtually. Participants' own reports of clinical history determined their cohort assignment. In the authors' methods: Estimation of nucleated cell counts was performed using reference gene primer amplification. Only in-frame clones appear in the TCRdb table, and some are missing; sequencing was by immunoSEQ multiplex PCR. The V and J calls and clone size were taken over from that table, and D and trimming were inferred from the DNA. The sample has 250,000 to 300,000 clones, around 90% seen once; the top ten hold about 1.8%. This receptor was obtained from a woman aged 35 to 49 who had recovered from COVID-19. Sequenced: PBMCs or T cells enriched from blood (not recorded which).

DNA of the CDR3: TGCGCCAGCAGCACGGACCCGGGAAATTCACCCCTCCACTTT. It is translated as CASSTDPGNSPLHF. The chain recombines TRBV5-1 with TRBJ1-6; D gene uncertain. The V gene lost 4 bases and the J gene lost 7 bases, with 12 bases spanning the gap. CDR3 size: 14 residues. Germline CDR1 SGHRS, CDR2 YFSETQ. Combining the CDR3 with reference TRBV5-1 and TRBJ1-6 gives the whole variable domain KAGVTQTPRYLIKTRGQQVTLSCSPISGHRSVSWYQQTPGQGLQFLFEYFSETQRNKGNFPGRFSGRQFSNSRSEMNVSTLELGDSALYLCASSTDPGNSPLHFGNGTRLTVT.